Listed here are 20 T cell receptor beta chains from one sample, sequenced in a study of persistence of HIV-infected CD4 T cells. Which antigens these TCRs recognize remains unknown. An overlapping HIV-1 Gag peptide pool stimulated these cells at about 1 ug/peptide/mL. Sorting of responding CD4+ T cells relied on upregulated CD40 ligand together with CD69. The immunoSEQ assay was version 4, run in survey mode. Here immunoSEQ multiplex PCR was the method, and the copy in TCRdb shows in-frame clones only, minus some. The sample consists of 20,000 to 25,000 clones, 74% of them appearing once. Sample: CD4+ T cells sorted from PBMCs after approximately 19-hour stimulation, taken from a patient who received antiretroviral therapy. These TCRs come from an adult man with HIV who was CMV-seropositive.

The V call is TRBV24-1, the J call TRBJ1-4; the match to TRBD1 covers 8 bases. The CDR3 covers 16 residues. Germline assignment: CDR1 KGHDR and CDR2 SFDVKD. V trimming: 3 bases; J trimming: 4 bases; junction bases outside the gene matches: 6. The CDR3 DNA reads TGTGCCACCAGTGATACTCCAGGACAGGGTAATGAAAAACTGTTTTTT. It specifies CATSDTPGQGNEKLFF.

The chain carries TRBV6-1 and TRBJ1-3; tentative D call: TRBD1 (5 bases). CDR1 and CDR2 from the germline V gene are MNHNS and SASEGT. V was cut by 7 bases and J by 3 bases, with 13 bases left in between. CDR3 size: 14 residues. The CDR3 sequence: CASNLGGSGNTIYF. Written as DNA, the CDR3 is TGTGCCAGCAACCTGGGGGGGAGTGGAAACACCATATATTTT.

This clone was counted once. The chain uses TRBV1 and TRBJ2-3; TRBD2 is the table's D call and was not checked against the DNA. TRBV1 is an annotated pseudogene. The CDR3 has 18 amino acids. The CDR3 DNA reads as TGCACCAGCAGCCAAGGTAGCGGCGTTCCTTCTAGCACAGATACGCAGTATTTT. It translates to CTSSQGSGVPSSTDTQYF.

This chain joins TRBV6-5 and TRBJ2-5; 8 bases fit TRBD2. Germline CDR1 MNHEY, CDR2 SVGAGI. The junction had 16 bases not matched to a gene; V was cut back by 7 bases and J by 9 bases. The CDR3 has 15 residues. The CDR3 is CASNFAGGGSVSQYF. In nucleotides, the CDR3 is TGTGCCAGCAACTTTGCTGGCGGGGGGTCGGTTTCCCAGTACTTC.

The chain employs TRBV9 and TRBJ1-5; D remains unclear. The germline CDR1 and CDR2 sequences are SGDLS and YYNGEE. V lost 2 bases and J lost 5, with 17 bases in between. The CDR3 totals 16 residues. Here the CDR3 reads CASSVGGNDDHQPQHF. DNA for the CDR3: TGTGCCAGCAGCGTCGGCGGGAACGATGATCATCAGCCCCAGCATTTT.

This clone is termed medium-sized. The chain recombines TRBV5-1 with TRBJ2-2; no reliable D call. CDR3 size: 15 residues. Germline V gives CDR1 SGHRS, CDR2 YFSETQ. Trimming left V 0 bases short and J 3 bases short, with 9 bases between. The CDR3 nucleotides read TGCGCCAGCAGCTTGGCCTTGGCTCACACCGGGGAGCTGTTTTTT. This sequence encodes CASSLALAHTGELFF.

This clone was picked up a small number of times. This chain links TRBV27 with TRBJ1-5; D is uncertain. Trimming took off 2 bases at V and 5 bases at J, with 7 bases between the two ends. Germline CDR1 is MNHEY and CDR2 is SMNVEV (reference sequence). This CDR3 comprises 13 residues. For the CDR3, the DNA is TGTGCCAGCAGTTTAAGTAATCATCAGCCCCAGCATTTT. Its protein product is CASSLSNHQPQHF.

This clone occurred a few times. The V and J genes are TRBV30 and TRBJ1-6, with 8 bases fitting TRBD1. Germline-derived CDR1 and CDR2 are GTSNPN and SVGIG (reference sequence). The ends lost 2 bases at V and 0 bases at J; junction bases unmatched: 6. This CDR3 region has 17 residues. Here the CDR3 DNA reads TGTGCCTGGAGTTCAAGGACAGGGAGCTCCTATAATTCACCCCTCCACTTT. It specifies CAWSSRTGSSYNSPLHF.

The DNA for the CDR3 is TGTGCCAGCAGTCTAGAGTCCGAGCAGTACTTC. This gives the protein CASSLESEQYF. The gene calls are TRBV25-1 and TRBJ2-7; D not certain. The germline V gene has CDR1 MGHDK and CDR2 SYGVNS. The V and J ends lost 5 bases and 6 bases respectively, with 8 bases between them. The CDR3 sequence is 11 residues long.

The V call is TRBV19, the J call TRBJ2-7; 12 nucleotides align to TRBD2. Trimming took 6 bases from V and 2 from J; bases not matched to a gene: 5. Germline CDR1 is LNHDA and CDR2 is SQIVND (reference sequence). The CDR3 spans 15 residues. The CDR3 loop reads CASSVSSGGAYEQYF. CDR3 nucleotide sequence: TGTGCCAGTAGCGTCTCTAGCGGGGGGGCCTACGAGCAGTACTTC.

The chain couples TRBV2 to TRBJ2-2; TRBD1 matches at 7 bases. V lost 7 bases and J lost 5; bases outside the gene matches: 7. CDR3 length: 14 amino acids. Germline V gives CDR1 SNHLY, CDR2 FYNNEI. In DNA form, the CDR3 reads TGTGCCAGCACCCAGGACAGGTATACCGGGGAGCTGTTTTTT. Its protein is CASTQDRYTGELFF. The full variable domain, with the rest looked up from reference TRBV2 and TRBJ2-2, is EPEVTQTPSHQVTQMGQEVILRCVPISNHLYFYWYRQILGQKVEFLVSFYNNEISEKSEIFDDQFSVERPDGSNFTLKIRSTKLEDSAMYFCASTQDRYTGELFFGEGSRLTVL.

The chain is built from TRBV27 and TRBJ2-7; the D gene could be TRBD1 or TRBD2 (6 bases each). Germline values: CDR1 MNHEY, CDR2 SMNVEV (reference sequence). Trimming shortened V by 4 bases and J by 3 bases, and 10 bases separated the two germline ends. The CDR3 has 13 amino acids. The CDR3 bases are TGTGCCAGCAGTTCTGGAGGGGGCTACGAGCAGTACTTC. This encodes CASSSGGGYEQYF.

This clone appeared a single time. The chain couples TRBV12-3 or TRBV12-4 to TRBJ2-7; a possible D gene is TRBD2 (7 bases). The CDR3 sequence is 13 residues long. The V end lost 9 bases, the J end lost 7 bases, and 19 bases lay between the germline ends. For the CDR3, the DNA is TGTGCCAGTCGAAGAGGGGGGGCTCCTGAGCAGTACTTC. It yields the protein CASRRGGAPEQYF.

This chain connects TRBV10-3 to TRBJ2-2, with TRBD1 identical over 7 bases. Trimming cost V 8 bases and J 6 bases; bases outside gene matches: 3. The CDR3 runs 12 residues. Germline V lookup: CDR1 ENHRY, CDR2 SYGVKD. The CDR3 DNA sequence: TGTGCCATCGACCAGGGGGCCGGGGAGCTGTTTTTT. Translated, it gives CAIDQGAGELFF.

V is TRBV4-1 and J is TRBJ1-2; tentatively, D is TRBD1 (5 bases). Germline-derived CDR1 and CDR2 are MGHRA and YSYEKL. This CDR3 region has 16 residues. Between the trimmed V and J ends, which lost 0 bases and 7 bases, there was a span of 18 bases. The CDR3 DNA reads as TGCGCCAGCAGCCAAGACCTCCCGAGGAGGGGCTTTGGCTACACCTTC. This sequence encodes CASSQDLPRRGFGYTF.

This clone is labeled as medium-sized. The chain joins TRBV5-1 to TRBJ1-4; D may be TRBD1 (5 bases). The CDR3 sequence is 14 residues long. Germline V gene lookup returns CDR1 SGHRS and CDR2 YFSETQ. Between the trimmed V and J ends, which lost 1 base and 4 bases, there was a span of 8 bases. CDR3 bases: TGCGCCAGCAGCTTGTTGGGGGGTAATGAAAAACTGTTTTTT. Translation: CASSLLGGNEKLFF.

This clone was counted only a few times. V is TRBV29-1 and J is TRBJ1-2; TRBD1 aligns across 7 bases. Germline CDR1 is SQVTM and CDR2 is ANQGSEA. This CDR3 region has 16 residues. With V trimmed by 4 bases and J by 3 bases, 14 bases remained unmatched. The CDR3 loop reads CSVVGTEFESHYGYTF. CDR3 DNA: TGCAGCGTTGTAGGGACAGAGTTCGAGAGCCACTATGGCTACACCTTC.

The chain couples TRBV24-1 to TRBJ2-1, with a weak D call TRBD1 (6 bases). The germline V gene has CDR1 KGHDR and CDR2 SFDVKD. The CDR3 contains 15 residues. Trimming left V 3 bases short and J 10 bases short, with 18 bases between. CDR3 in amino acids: CATSDHGTHDREQFF. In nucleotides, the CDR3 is TGTGCCACCAGTGATCACGGGACACACGATCGGGAGCAGTTCTTC.

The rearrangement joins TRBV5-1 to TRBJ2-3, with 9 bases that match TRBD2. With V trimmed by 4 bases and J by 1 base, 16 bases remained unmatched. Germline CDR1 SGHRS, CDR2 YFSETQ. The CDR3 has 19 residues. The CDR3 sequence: CASSQTSPFLAGGTDTQYF. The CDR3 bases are TGCGCCAGCAGCCAAACATCACCTTTTTTAGCGGGGGGCACAGATACGCAGTATTTT.

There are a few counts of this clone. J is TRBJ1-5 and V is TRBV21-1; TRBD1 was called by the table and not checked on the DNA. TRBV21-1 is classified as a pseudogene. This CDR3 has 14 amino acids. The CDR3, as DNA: TGTGCCAGCAGCAAAGTAGAGGGGGCTCAGCCCCAGCATTTT. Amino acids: CASSKVEGAQPQHF.